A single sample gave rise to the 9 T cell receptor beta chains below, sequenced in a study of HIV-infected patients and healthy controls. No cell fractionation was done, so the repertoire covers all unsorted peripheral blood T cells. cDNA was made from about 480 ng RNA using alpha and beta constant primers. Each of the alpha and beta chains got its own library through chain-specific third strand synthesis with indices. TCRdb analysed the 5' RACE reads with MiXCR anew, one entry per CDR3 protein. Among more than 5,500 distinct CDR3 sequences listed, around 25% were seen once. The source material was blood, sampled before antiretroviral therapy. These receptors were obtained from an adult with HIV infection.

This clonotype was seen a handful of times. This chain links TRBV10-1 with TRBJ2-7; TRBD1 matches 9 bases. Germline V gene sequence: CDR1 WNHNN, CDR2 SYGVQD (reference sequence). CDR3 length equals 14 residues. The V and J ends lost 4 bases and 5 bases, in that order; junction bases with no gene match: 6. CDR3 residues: CASSGTQGAHEQYF. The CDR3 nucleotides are TGCGCCAGCAGTGGGACACAGGGGGCCCACGAGCAGTACTTC.

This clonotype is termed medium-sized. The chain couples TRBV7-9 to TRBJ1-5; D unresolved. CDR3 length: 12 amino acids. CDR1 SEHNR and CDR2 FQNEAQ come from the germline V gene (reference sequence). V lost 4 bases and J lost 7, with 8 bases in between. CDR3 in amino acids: CASSSTFQPQHF. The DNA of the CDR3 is TGTGCCAGCAGCTCAACCTTCCAGCCCCAGCATTTT.

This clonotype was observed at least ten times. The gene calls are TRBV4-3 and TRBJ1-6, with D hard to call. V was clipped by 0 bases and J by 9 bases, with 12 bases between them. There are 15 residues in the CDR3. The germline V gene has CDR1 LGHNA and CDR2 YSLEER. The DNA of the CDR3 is TGCGCCAGCAGCCAAGATCCGGGTCTAAGTTCACCCCTCCACTTT. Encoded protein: CASSQDPGLSSPLHF.

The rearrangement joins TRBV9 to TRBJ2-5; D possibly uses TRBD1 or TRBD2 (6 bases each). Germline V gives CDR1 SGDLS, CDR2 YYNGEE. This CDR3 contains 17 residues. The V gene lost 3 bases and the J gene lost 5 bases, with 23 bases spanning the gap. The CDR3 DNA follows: TGTGCCAGCAGCGCGATGAGAGGGGGGCCGGTTTCCGAGACCCAGTACTTC. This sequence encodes CASSAMRGGPVSETQYF.

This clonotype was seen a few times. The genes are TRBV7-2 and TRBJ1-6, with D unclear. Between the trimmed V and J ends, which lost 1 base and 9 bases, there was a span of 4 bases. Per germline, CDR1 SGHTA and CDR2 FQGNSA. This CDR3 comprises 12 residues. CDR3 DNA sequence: TGTGCCAGCAGCTTAGGCAGTTCACCCCTCCACTTT. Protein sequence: CASSLGSSPLHF.

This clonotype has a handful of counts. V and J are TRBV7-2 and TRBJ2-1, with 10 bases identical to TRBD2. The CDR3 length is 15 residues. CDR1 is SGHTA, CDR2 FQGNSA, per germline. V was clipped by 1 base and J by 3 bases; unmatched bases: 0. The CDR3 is CASSLGTSGYNEQFF. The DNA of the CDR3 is TGTGCCAGCAGCTTAGGGACTAGCGGCTACAATGAGCAGTTCTTC.

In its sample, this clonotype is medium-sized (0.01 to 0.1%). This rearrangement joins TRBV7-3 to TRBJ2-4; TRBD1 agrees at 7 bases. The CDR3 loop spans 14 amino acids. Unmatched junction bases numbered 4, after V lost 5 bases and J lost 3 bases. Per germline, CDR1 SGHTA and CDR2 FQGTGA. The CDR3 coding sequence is TGTGCCAGCAGCCCGCAGGGGGACAAAAACATTCAGTACTTC. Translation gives CASSPQGDKNIQYF.

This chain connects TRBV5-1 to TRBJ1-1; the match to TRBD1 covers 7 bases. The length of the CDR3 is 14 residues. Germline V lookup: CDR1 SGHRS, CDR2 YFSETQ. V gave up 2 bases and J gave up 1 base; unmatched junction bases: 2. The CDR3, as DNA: TGCGCCAGCAGCTTCCAGGGGGAGAACACTGAAGCTTTCTTT. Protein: CASSFQGENTEAFF. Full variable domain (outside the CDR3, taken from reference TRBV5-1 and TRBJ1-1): KAGVTQTPRYLIKTRGQQVTLSCSPISGHRSVSWYQQTPGQGLQFLFEYFSETQRNKGNFPGRFSGRQFSNSRSEMNVSTLELGDSALYLCASSFQGENTEAFFGQGTRLTVV.

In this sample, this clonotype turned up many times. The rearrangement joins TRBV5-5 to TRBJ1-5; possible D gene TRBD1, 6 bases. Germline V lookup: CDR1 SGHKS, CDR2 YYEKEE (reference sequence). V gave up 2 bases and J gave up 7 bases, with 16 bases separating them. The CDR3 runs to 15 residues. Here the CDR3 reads CASSLTLRGEQPQHF. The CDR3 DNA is TGTGCCAGCAGCTTAACCCTCAGGGGTGAGCAGCCCCAGCATTTT.